Below, 2 T cell receptor beta chains from the same sample are listed, as sequenced in a study of cytomegalovirus exposure and HLA in healthy donors. Primers: 60 Vbeta forward and 13 Jbeta reverse. Here immunoSEQ multiplex PCR was the method, and the copy in TCRdb shows in-frame clones only, minus some. The table includes 100,000 to 150,000 clones, approximately 80% detected once. Material for sequencing was PBMCs. Receptors were obtained from a woman aged 18-29 years in good health and CMV-seropositive.

The chain carries TRBV2 and TRBJ2-2; 7 nucleotides match TRBD2. The V gene end was trimmed by 6 bases and the J gene end by 5 bases; junction bases not matched to a gene: 6. Per the germline V gene, CDR1 is SNHLY and CDR2 is FYNNEI. The CDR3 contains 14 residues. DNA for the CDR3: TGTGCCAGCAGCGGGGGAGGGAGAACCGGGGAGCTGTTTTTT. Protein: CASSGGGRTGELFF.

The rearrangement links TRBV7-9 to TRBJ2-7, with D possibly being TRBD1 (6 bases). The germline V and J ends were trimmed by 1 base and 5 bases, with 9 bases remaining between them. The germline V gene encodes CDR1 SEHNR and CDR2 FQNEAQ (reference sequence). The CDR3 is made up of 13 amino acids. CDR3 amino acids: CASSLDQGNEQYF. As DNA, the CDR3 is TGTGCCAGCAGCTTAGATCAGGGGAACGAGCAGTACTTC.